This T cell receptor beta chain was sequenced in a study of shared clonotypes between healthy human individuals. About the research overall: Used for every donor were three CD4 naive, three CD4 memory, two CD8 naive and one CD8 memory plate. General observations from the study: Donors were few, which limited the genetic and exposure-history diversity represented.

Germline V gene sequence: CDR1 MDHEN, CDR2 SYDVKM. V gave up 11 bases and J gave up 4 bases; unmatched junction bases: 7. The CDR3 has 13 amino acids. Clones were read by immunoSEQ multiplex PCR, and TCRdb kept only the in-frame ones, dropping some. Here the sample spans 700,000 or so clones, 60% to 80% being singletons. This clone was seen once. Its cognate antigen is unknown. Sample: memory CD4+ T cells sorted from blood. Subset of the sample: CD45RA-negative fraction. The V and J genes are TRBV28 and TRBJ2-1; TRBD2 aligns across 8 bases. The TCR sequence derives from a woman aged 25 to 45 in good health. CDR3 coding DNA: TGTGCCGGAATCGGGGGGGGTTACAATGAGCAGTTCTTC. It specifies CAGIGGGYNEQFF.